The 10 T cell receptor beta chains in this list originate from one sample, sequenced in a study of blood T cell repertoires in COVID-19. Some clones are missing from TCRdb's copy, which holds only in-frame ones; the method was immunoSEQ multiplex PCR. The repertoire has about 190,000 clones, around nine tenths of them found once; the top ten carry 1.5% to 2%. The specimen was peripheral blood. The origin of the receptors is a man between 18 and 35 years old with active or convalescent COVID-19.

CDR3 DNA: TGTGCCAGCAGCTTGGCGACAGGGGGGGGAAACACCATATATTTT. It yields the protein CASSLATGGGNTIYF. This chain joins TRBV5-4 and TRBJ1-3, with 9 bases matching TRBD1. CDR3 length equals 15 residues. Per germline, CDR1 SGHNT and CDR2 YYREEE (reference sequence). V shed 0 bases, J shed 4 bases, and the junction held 2 bases outside the gene matches. The variable domain in full, completed from reference TRBV5-4 and TRBJ1-3, reads ETGVTQSPTHLIKTRGQQVTLRCSSQSGHNTVSWYQQALGQGPQFIFQYYREEENGRGNFPPRFSGLQFPNYSSELNVNALELDDSALYLCASSLATGGGNTIYFGEGSWLTVV.

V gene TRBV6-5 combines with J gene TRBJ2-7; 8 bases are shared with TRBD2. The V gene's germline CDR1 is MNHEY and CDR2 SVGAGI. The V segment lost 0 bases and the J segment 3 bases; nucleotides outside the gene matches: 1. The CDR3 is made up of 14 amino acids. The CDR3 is CASSYSSGGYEQYF. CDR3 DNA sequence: TGTGCCAGCAGTTACTCGAGCGGGGGCTACGAGCAGTACTTC.

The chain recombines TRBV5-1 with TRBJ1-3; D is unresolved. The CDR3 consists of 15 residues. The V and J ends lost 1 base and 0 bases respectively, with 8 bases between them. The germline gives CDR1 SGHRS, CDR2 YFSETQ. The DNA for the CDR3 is TGCGCCAGCAGCTTGTTCACGAGCTCTGGAAACACCATATATTTT. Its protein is CASSLFTSSGNTIYF. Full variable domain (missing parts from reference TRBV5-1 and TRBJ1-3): KAGVTQTPRYLIKTRGQQVTLSCSPISGHRSVSWYQQTPGQGLQFLFEYFSETQRNKGNFPGRFSGRQFSNSRSEMNVSTLELGDSALYLCASSLFTSSGNTIYFGEGSWLTVV.

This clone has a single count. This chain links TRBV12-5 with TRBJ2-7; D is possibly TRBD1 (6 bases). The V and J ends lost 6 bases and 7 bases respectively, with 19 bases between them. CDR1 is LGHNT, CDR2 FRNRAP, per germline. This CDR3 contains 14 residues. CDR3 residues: CASGDGSPRGEQYF. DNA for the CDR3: TGTGCTAGTGGGGATGGATCTCCCAGGGGTGAGCAGTACTTC. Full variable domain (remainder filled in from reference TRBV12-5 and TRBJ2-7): DARVTQTPRHKVTEMGQEVTMRCQPILGHNTVFWYRQTMMQGLELLAYFRNRAPLDDSGMPKDRFSAEMPDATLATLKIQPSEPRDSAVYFCASGDGSPRGEQYFGPGTRLTVT.

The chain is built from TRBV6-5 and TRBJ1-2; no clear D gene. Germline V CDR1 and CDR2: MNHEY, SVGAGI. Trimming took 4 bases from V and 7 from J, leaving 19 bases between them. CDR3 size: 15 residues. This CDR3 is CASSFGSGSTAGYTF. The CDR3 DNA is TGTGCCAGCAGTTTCGGCTCGGGGTCAACGGCTGGCTACACCTTC.

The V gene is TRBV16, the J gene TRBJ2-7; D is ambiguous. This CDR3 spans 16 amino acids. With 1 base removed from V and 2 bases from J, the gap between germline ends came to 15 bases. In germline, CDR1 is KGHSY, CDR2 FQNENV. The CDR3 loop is CASSQFRLSSAYEQYF. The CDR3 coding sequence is TGTGCCAGCAGCCAATTTCGGCTCTCGAGCGCCTACGAGCAGTACTTC.

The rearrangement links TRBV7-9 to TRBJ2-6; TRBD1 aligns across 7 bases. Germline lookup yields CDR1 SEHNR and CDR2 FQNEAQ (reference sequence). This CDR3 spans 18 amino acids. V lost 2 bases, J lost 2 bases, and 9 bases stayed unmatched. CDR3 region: CASSLSTGKGPGANVLTF. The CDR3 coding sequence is TGTGCCAGCAGCTTATCGACAGGGAAGGGACCTGGGGCCAACGTCCTGACTTTC.

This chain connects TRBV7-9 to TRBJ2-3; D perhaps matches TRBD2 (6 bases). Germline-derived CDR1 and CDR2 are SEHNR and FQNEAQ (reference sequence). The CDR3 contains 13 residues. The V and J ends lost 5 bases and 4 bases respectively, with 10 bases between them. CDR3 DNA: TGTGCCAGCAGCCCCGGGGGACCAGATACGCAGTATTTT. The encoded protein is CASSPGGPDTQYF.

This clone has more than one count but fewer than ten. CDR3 DNA sequence: TGTGCCAGCAGCTCAGACAGGGTTCGTAGCGAGCAGTACTTC. It encodes CASSSDRVRSEQYF. The chain couples TRBV5-5 to TRBJ2-7; 7 bases line up with TRBD1. Germline V gives CDR1 SGHKS, CDR2 YYEKEE (reference sequence). V lost 3 bases to trimming and J lost 6 bases; unmatched junction nucleotides: 9. This CDR3 contains 14 residues.

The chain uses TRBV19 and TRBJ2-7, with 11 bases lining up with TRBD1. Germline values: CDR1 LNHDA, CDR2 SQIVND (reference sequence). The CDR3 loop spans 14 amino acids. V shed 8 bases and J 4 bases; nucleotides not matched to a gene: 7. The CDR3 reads CASAAGTGGYEQYF. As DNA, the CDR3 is TGTGCCAGTGCCGCCGGGACAGGGGGTTACGAGCAGTACTTC.